These T cell receptor beta chains were read from a single sample in a study of OX40 agonist ivuxolimab in advanced cancers. Produced via immunoSEQ multiplex PCR; TCRdb's table is partial and in-frame only. This table has 95,000 or so clones, approximately 90% appearing once. The sample here was CD4+ or CD8+ T cells sorted from blood, taken in a trial of the OX40 agonist ivuxolimab. The receptors were gathered from an adult with an advanced solid tumor such as melanoma, head and neck, liver or kidney cancer. Each CDR3 is given with its conserved first and last residue. The D gene is left open where the match is weak. Clone sizes are given selectively: once, few, many, or a class where the clone is expanded.

D: -
J: TRBJ2-7
size: -
V: TRBV9
CDR3: CASSVQGGSYEQYF
DNA: TGTGCCAGCAGCGTCCAGGGGGGCTCCTACGAGCAGTACTTC

D: TRBD1
J: TRBJ1-4
size: -
V: TRBV6-5
CDR3: CASSLTDRGGEKLFF
DNA: TGTGCCAGCAGTCTTACCGACAGGGGAGGCGAAAAACTGTTTTTT

D: TRBD1
J: TRBJ1-6
size: once
V: TRBV5-5
CDR3: CASSFIETGQGNSPLHF
DNA: TGTGCCAGCAGCTTCATTGAAACCGGACAGGGTAATTCACCCCTCCACTTT

D: -
J: TRBJ2-3
size: -
V: TRBV6-1
CDR3: CASGGQVTSTDTQYF
DNA: TGTGCCAGTGGGGGGCAGGTTACTAGCACAGATACGCAGTATTTT

D: TRBD2
J: TRBJ2-2
size: -
V: TRBV11-2
CDR3: CASSLGAGTSGRNTGELFF
DNA: TGTGCCAGCAGCTTAGGGGCCGGGACTAGCGGGAGAAACACCGGGGAGCTGTTTTTT

D: -
J: TRBJ1-3
size: -
V: TRBV5-1
CDR3: CASSPGSGNTIYF
DNA: TGCGCCAGCAGCCCCGGTTCTGGAAACACCATATATTTT

D: -
J: TRBJ2-1
size: -
V: TRBV6-1
CDR3: CASSEWGLEYNEQFF
DNA: TGTGCCAGCAGTGAGTGGGGGCTCGAATACAATGAGCAGTTCTTC

D: -
J: TRBJ1-5
size: few
V: TRBV18
CDR3: CASSPGDRQPQHF
DNA: TGTGCCAGCTCACCAGGGGATAGACAGCCCCAGCATTTT

D: -
J: TRBJ1-1
size: -
V: TRBV5-4
CDR3: CASSLPVQNTEAFF
DNA: TGTGCCAGCAGCTTGCCCGTCCAGAACACTGAAGCTTTCTTT

D: -
J: TRBJ2-7
size: -
V: TRBV7-9
CDR3: CASSLPPGYEQYF
DNA: TGTGCCAGCAGCTTACCCCCCGGCTACGAGCAGTACTTC

D: -
J: TRBJ1-5
size: -
V: TRBV5-5
CDR3: CASSLTENSNQPQHF
DNA: TGTGCCAGCAGCCTGACAGAAAATAGCAATCAGCCCCAGCATTTT

D: TRBD1
J: TRBJ1-1
size: -
V: TRBV5-1
CDR3: CASSLGDRREAFF
DNA: TGCGCCAGCAGCTTGGGGGACAGGCGTGAAGCTTTCTTT

D: -
J: TRBJ2-7
size: -
V: TRBV7-9
CDR3: CASSFGTEQGEQYF
DNA: TGTGCCAGCAGCTTTGGGACGGAGCAGGGCGAGCAGTACTTC

D: -
J: TRBJ1-2
size: -
V: TRBV6-5
CDR3: CASSEVGGVGYTF
DNA: TGTGCCAGCAGTGAAGTTGGAGGGGTTGGCTACACCTTC

D: -
J: TRBJ2-7
size: -
V: TRBV21-1
CDR3: CASSKPSLSSSYEQYF
DNA: TGTGCCAGCAGCAAACCATCCCTCTCCAGCTCCTACGAGCAGTACTTC

D: TRBD1
J: TRBJ2-3
size: -
V: TRBV6-5
CDR3: CASRRQGGTDTQYF
DNA: TGTGCCAGCAGGAGACAGGGCGGCACAGATACGCAGTATTTT

D: -
J: TRBJ2-5
size: -
V: TRBV2
CDR3: CAIGRLRGETQYF
DNA: TGTGCTATAGGACGGCTTAGGGGGGAGACCCAGTACTTC

D: TRBD1
J: TRBJ2-1
size: -
V: TRBV6-1
CDR3: CASKTGAYNEQFF
DNA: TGTGCCAGCAAAACAGGGGCCTACAATGAGCAGTTCTTC

D: -
J: TRBJ1-1
size: -
V: TRBV5-8
CDR3: CASTLGVMTEAFF
DNA: TGTGCCAGCACCCTGGGGGTGATGACTGAAGCTTTCTTT

D: -
J: TRBJ1-6
size: medium-sized
V: TRBV19
CDR3: CASQERGASPLHF
DNA: TGTGCCAGCCAGGAGAGAGGGGCGTCACCCCTCCACTTT

D: -
J: TRBJ1-1
size: -
V: TRBV7-9
CDR3: CASSLAGNTEAFF
DNA: TGTGCCAGCAGCTTAGCCGGGAACACTGAAGCTTTCTTT

D: TRBD2
J: TRBJ2-5
size: -
V: TRBV5-4
CDR3: CASSAGTSQETQYF
DNA: TGTGCCAGCAGCGCCGGGACTAGTCAAGAGACCCAGTACTTC

D: -
J: TRBJ2-7
size: once
V: TRBV6-9
CDR3: CASSSLVLRYEQYF
DNA: TGTGCCAGCAGTTCGTTAGTTTTACGTTACGAGCAGTACTTC

D: -
J: TRBJ2-7
size: -
V: TRBV4-2
CDR3: CASSVVGSYEQYF
DNA: TGTGCCAGCAGCGTCGTAGGTTCCTACGAGCAGTACTTC